These T cell receptor beta chains were read from a single sample in a study of control samples from healthy donors and cancer patients. The assay was immunoSEQ multiplex PCR, and TCRdb's table has in-frame clones only and misses some. Among 110,000 to 150,000 clones listed, 90% to 95% were seen once. What was sequenced was blood. These receptor sequences come from a man in his forties or fifties in good health. CDR3s include the opening cysteine and the closing phenylalanine or tryptophan.

v_gene: TRBV6-5; j_gene: TRBJ1-5; CDR3aa: CASSYGLRDRVQPQHF
v_gene: TRBV5-6; j_gene: TRBJ2-2; CDR3aa: CASSSLREDTGELFF
v_gene: TRBV10-3; j_gene: TRBJ1-1; CDR3aa: CAITETGERVEAFF
v_gene: TRBV6-2/TRBV6-3; j_gene: TRBJ1-2; CDR3aa: CASSSGQGSSYGYTF
v_gene: TRBV19; j_gene: TRBJ2-5; CDR3aa: CASSIKTSGRAQETQYF
v_gene: TRBV5-1; j_gene: TRBJ2-3; CDR3aa: CASSLVLGEGDTQYF
v_gene: TRBV29-1; j_gene: TRBJ2-6; CDR3aa: CSALGLSSGANVLTF
v_gene: TRBV7-9; j_gene: TRBJ2-1; CDR3aa: CASSLAAGFEQFF
v_gene: TRBV2; j_gene: TRBJ1-4; CDR3aa: CASSTLDPGSSTNEKLFF
v_gene: TRBV9; j_gene: TRBJ1-2; CDR3aa: CASSVAGTGAVYGYTF
v_gene: TRBV9; j_gene: TRBJ1-2; CDR3aa: CASSVRGQNYGYTF
v_gene: TRBV6-6; j_gene: TRBJ1-5; CDR3aa: CASSDPSQPQHF
v_gene: TRBV21-1; j_gene: TRBJ1-3; CDR3aa: CASSKERRERNTIYF
v_gene: TRBV18; j_gene: TRBJ1-1; CDR3aa: CASSPSGRNTEAFF
v_gene: TRBV21-1; j_gene: TRBJ1-4; CDR3aa: CASSPRRVNEKLFF
v_gene: TRBV6-5; j_gene: TRBJ2-5; CDR3aa: CASSYLGRGLETQYF
v_gene: TRBV29-1; j_gene: TRBJ2-2; CDR3aa: CSVEETPVGELFF
v_gene: TRBV6-5; j_gene: TRBJ1-2; CDR3aa: CASSHTGSYGYTF
v_gene: TRBV25-1; j_gene: TRBJ1-2; CDR3aa: CASTSSVAGTRNGYTF
v_gene: TRBV24-1; j_gene: TRBJ2-5; CDR3aa: CATSDPWTSETQYF
v_gene: TRBV28; j_gene: TRBJ2-7; CDR3aa: CASSWGTGGSEQYF
v_gene: TRBV10-3; j_gene: TRBJ2-7; CDR3aa: CAISGVTSNPYEQYF
v_gene: TRBV10-1; j_gene: TRBJ2-2; CDR3aa: CASRPGTSTGELFF
v_gene: TRBV27; j_gene: TRBJ1-5; CDR3aa: CASRTAGSNQPQHF
v_gene: TRBV9; j_gene: TRBJ2-1; CDR3aa: CASSVAGESYNEQFF
v_gene: TRBV27; j_gene: TRBJ2-2; CDR3aa: CASSSGVRTGELFF
v_gene: TRBV24-1; j_gene: TRBJ1-5; CDR3aa: CATSDSGTANLQHF
v_gene: TRBV7-3; j_gene: TRBJ2-1; CDR3aa: CASSLRLAGLNEQFF
v_gene: TRBV5-5; j_gene: TRBJ2-7; CDR3aa: CASSSYTTYEQYF
v_gene: TRBV12-5; j_gene: TRBJ1-1; CDR3aa: CASGFTGVGNTEAFF
v_gene: TRBV7-2; j_gene: TRBJ1-4; CDR3aa: CASSLLGQGREKLFF
v_gene: TRBV5-1; j_gene: TRBJ1-1; CDR3aa: CASSLGGQLNTEAFF
v_gene: TRBV5-1; j_gene: TRBJ2-1; CDR3aa: CASSSLAMDEQFF
v_gene: TRBV15; j_gene: TRBJ1-4; CDR3aa: CATSREPTNEKLFF
v_gene: TRBV9; j_gene: TRBJ2-7; CDR3aa: CASSVVGEGSYEQYF
v_gene: TRBV10-3; j_gene: TRBJ1-1; CDR3aa: CATGRATEAFF
v_gene: TRBV12-5; j_gene: TRBJ1-6; CDR3aa: CASGLGQGYSPLHF
v_gene: TRBV5-1; j_gene: TRBJ1-1; CDR3aa: CASRNREASEAFF
v_gene: TRBV5-6; j_gene: TRBJ2-7; CDR3aa: CASRYDRGRGHEQYF
v_gene: TRBV5-1; j_gene: TRBJ2-2; CDR3aa: CASAEGPGELFF
v_gene: TRBV13; j_gene: TRBJ2-1; CDR3aa: CASSRTPGLRPAEQFF
v_gene: TRBV10-2; j_gene: TRBJ2-1; CDR3aa: CASSDPTSVPINEQFF
v_gene: TRBV12-3/TRBV12-4; j_gene: TRBJ1-2; CDR3aa: CASSPRNSGYTF
v_gene: TRBV11-2; j_gene: TRBJ1-1; CDR3aa: CASSSPPFNTGQGNTEAFF
v_gene: TRBV5-6; j_gene: TRBJ1-5; CDR3aa: CASSSNQGLGNQPQHF
v_gene: TRBV18; j_gene: TRBJ1-1; CDR3aa: CASSPQRQKNTEAFF
v_gene: TRBV15; j_gene: TRBJ2-4; CDR3aa: CATSRDRVRLAKNIQYF
v_gene: TRBV5-1; j_gene: TRBJ2-3; CDR3aa: CASSLVETRPTDTQYF
v_gene: TRBV11-2; j_gene: TRBJ2-5; CDR3aa: CASSFDRGKTQYF
v_gene: TRBV6-1; j_gene: TRBJ2-7; CDR3aa: CASSEGGALYEQYF
v_gene: TRBV27; j_gene: TRBJ2-5; CDR3aa: CASGGIDRQETQYF
v_gene: TRBV7-9; j_gene: TRBJ2-3; CDR3aa: CATEGLAATDTQYF